This T cell receptor (beta chain) was sequenced in a study of shared clonotypes between healthy human individuals. The authors distributed each subset's genomic DNA evenly over several immunoSEQ plates. Here immunoSEQ multiplex PCR was the method, and the copy in TCRdb shows in-frame clones only, minus some. The table has more than 550,000 clones, roughly 72% seen once. This clone occurred a few times. Germline-derived CDR1 and CDR2 are GTSNPN and SVGIG (reference sequence). CDR3 length: 15 amino acids. Trimming cost V 1 base and J 2 bases; bases outside gene matches: 5. The receptor comes from a woman aged 25 to 39 in good health. This sequence joins TRBV30 and TRBJ2-5; TRBD2 aligns across 9 bases. Sequencing was carried out using memory CD4+ T cells sorted from blood. Subset specified: CD45RA-negative fraction. CDR3 sequence reads: CAWSGVSGRQETQYF. For the CDR3, the DNA is TGTGCCTGGAGTGGGGTTAGCGGGAGACAAGAGACCCAGTACTTC.